Each of the 12 T cell receptor beta chains below was sequenced from the same sample in a study of T cells in Graves' hyperthyroidism and ophthalmopathy. TCR beta CDR3 regions were amplified from RNA transcripts. A first-round RT-PCR of the TCR CDR3 used the HTBI primer set. One entry per CDR3 protein results from TCRdb running MiXCR on the multiplex PCR reads. The sample consists of 800,000 or so distinct CDR3 sequences, roughly 40% of them appearing once. Input material: blood. The origin of the receptors is a man younger than 35 with Graves' hyperthyroidism.

CDR3 sequence (DNA): TGCAGTGCTCCGACAGGGGAAGCTAATGAAAAACTGTTTTTT. It specifies CSAPTGEANEKLFF. V and J are TRBV20-1 and TRBJ1-4; TRBD1 matches at 8 bases. The ends lost 5 bases at V and 3 bases at J; junction bases unmatched: 5. Germline CDR1 is DFQATT and CDR2 is SNEGSKA (reference sequence). The length of the CDR3 is 14 residues.

This clonotype has only a few counts. V gene TRBV5-1 combines with J gene TRBJ2-2; D may be TRBD2 (6 bases). V dropped 1 base and J dropped 7 bases, with 14 bases sitting between them. Per the germline V gene, CDR1 is SGHRS and CDR2 is YFSETQ. The CDR3 covers 15 residues. The CDR3: CASSLWGLDDGELFF. For the CDR3, the DNA is TGCGCCAGCAGCTTGTGGGGACTCGATGACGGGGAGCTGTTTTTT. The whole variable domain, filled in from reference TRBV5-1 and TRBJ2-2, reads KAGVTQTPRYLIKTRGQQVTLSCSPISGHRSVSWYQQTPGQGLQFLFEYFSETQRNKGNFPGRFSGRQFSNSRSEMNVSTLELGDSALYLCASSLWGLDDGELFFGEGSRLTVL.

This clonotype was seen a few times. The chain carries TRBV9 and TRBJ2-7; tentatively, D is TRBD1 or TRBD2 (7 bases each). V lost 6 bases to trimming and J lost 4 bases, with 20 bases between them. The CDR3 loop spans 15 amino acids. CDR1 SGDLS and CDR2 YYNGEE come from the germline V gene. The CDR3 nucleotides are TGTGCCAGCACTGGGACAGTGCGGGAGAGTTACGAGCAGTACTTC. It is translated as CASTGTVRESYEQYF. The full variable domain, completed using reference TRBV9 and TRBJ2-7, is DSGVTQTPKHLITATGQRVTLRCSPRSGDLSVYWYQQSLDQGLQFLIQYYNGEERAKGNILERFSAQQFPDLHSELNLSSLELGDSALYFCASTGTVRESYEQYFGPGTRLTVT.

This sequence joins TRBV5-1 and TRBJ1-2; D is unresolved. The germline gives CDR1 SGHRS, CDR2 YFSETQ. V was pared by 0 bases and J by 6 bases, with 15 bases between. This CDR3 contains 15 residues. The CDR3 loop reads CASSLASLGRDGYTF. The CDR3, as DNA: TGCGCCAGCAGCTTGGCCTCCCTGGGAAGGGATGGCTACACCTTC.

V usage is TRBV19 and J usage is TRBJ2-7, with D possibly being TRBD1 (5 bases). Between the trimmed V and J ends, which lost 4 bases and 0 bases, there was a span of 16 bases. The CDR3 extends over 16 amino acids. Germline-derived CDR1 and CDR2 are LNHDA and SQIVND (reference sequence). The CDR3 loop reads CASSTTQGRASYEQYF. The CDR3 DNA reads TGTGCCAGTAGTACGACTCAGGGCAGGGCCTCCTACGAGCAGTACTTC. The variable domain in full, completed from reference TRBV19 and TRBJ2-7, reads DGGITQSPKYLFRKEGQNVTLSCEQNLNHDAMYWYRQDPGQGLRLIYYSQIVNDFQKGDIAEGYSVSREKKESFPLTVTSAQKNPTAFYLCASSTTQGRASYEQYFGPGTRLTVT.

This clonotype was seen only a few times. This sequence joins TRBV20-1 and TRBJ2-7; 7 bases are shared with TRBD2. CDR3 length: 14 residues. From germline, CDR1 is DFQATT and CDR2 SNEGSKA (reference sequence). V shed 4 bases and J 1 base; nucleotides not matched to a gene: 7. The CDR3 nucleotides read TGCAGTGCTATGGGCTGGCGGGAGTCCTACGAGCAGTACTTC. This codes for CSAMGWRESYEQYF.

In this sample, this clonotype turned up a few times. The chain recombines TRBV9 with TRBJ2-2; 12 bases line up with TRBD2. With V trimmed by 8 bases and J by 3 bases, 2 bases remained unmatched. CDR1 SGDLS and CDR2 YYNGEE come from the germline V gene. The CDR3 has 14 residues. CDR3 sequence: CASRLAGDTGELFF. The CDR3 region has the DNA TGTGCCAGTCGACTAGCGGGGGACACCGGGGAGCTGTTTTTT.

This rearrangement joins TRBV20-1 to TRBJ2-5, with 7 bases fitting TRBD2. The CDR3 is made up of 14 amino acids. J lost 5 bases, V lost 7 bases, and 13 bases had no gene match. Germline CDR1 DFQATT, CDR2 SNEGSKA (reference sequence). The CDR3 DNA follows: TGCAGTGGGGCACTTGGGAGGGTTTATGAGACCCAGTACTTC. Amino acid sequence: CSGALGRVYETQYF.

J is TRBJ2-7 and V is TRBV25-1; TRBD1 matches at 10 bases. The CDR3 is 13 residues long. With 5 bases clipped from V and 7 bases from J, the junction kept 5 bases outside the gene matches. Germline CDR1 MGHDK, CDR2 SYGVNS. CDR3 coding DNA: TGTGCCAGCAGTACCGGGACAGGGGAAGAGCAGTACTTC. This encodes CASSTGTGEEQYF.

This clonotype occurred a few times. The chain carries TRBV6-1 and TRBJ1-2; the D is unclear. Germline CDR1 and CDR2: MNHNS and SASEGT. Trimming cost V 3 bases and J 7 bases, with 9 bases left between them. The CDR3 runs 12 residues. The chain's CDR3 is CASSEGGTGYTF. The CDR3 DNA reads as TGTGCCAGCAGTGAGGGTGGCACTGGCTACACCTTC.

The chain combines TRBV7-2 with TRBJ1-3; 7 bases are shared with TRBD1. J lost 1 base, V lost 4 bases, and 4 bases had no gene match. This CDR3 region has 15 residues. Germline V gives CDR1 SGHTA, CDR2 FQGNSA. This CDR3 is CASSSEGQSGNTIYF. In nucleotides, the CDR3 is TGTGCCAGCAGCTCAGAGGGACAGTCTGGAAACACCATATATTTT.

CDR3 protein: CASSQDPGGGTEAFF. The CDR3 DNA is TGCGCCAGCAGCCAAGATCCAGGGGGGGGCACTGAAGCTTTCTTT. The gene calls are TRBV4-1 and TRBJ1-1; 7 nucleotides line up with TRBD1. Looked up from germline, CDR1 is MGHRA and CDR2 is YSYEKL. J lost 4 bases, V lost 0 bases, and 5 bases had no gene match. CDR3 size: 15 residues.